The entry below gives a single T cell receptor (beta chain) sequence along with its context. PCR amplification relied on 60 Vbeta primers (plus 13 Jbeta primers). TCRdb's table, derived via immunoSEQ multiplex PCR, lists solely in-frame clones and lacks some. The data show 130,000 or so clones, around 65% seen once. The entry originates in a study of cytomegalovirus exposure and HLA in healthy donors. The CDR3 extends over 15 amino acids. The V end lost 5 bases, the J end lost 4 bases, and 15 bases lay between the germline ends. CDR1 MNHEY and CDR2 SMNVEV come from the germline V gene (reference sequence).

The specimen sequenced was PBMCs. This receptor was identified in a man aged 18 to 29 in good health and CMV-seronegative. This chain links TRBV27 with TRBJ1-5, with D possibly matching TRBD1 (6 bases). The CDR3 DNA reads TGTGCCAGCAGTCCCCTCGGACAGAAAAATCAGCCCCAGCATTTT. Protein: CASSPLGQKNQPQHF.